This T cell receptor beta chain was documented in a study of blood T cell repertoires in COVID-19. Looking at the study overall: T cells, B-cell-depleted T cells, or PBMCs provided the cDNA or gDNA that served as material.

Per the authors' pipeline: Nucleated cell counts were estimated from reference gene primer amplification. Only in-frame clones appear in the TCRdb table, and some are missing; sequencing was by immunoSEQ multiplex PCR. From that table come the V and J calls and clone size; the DNA was used to work out D and trimming. The table lists 85,000 to 100,000 clones, 88% of them singletons. Unmatched junction bases numbered 7, after V lost 5 bases and J lost 4 bases. Germline CDR1 is SGHTA and CDR2 is FQGNSA. The CDR3 covers 16 residues. Enrolled during active infection, Seattle patients were then followed longitudinally.

This rearrangement joins TRBV7-2 to TRBJ2-1; 11 bases are a match to TRBD2. This receptor was identified in a man between 45 and 60 years old with COVID-19, enrolled during active disease. The sequenced sample was peripheral blood. The CDR3 nucleotides are TGTGCCAGCAGCGGTTATAGCGGGGGGGCTTACAATGAGCAGTTCTTC. Translation gives CASSGYSGGAYNEQFF.